A single sample is the source of the 20 T cell receptor beta chains below, sequenced in a study of long-term antiretroviral therapy in people with HIV. Sequencing relied on immunoSEQ assay v3.0, run at survey level. The data were produced by immunoSEQ multiplex PCR, yet TCRdb's version contains in-frame clones alone and is incomplete. The table records about 22,000 clones, roughly 86% of them present only once. The sample consisted of unsorted PBMCs, taken 1.3 years after starting antiretroviral therapy. These TCRs come from a man aged 55 to 70 with HIV.

DNA for the CDR3: TGTGCCTGGAGTGTGTTGGCAGGGAAGGCCGGGGAGCTGTTTTTT. Translating gives CAWSVLAGKAGELFF. The J gene is TRBJ2-2, the V gene TRBV30; tentative D call: TRBD1 (5 bases). Germline CDR1 and CDR2: GTSNPN and SVGIG (reference sequence). Trimming pared 0 bases from V and 6 bases from J, leaving 14 bases between. This CDR3 region has 15 residues.

V gene TRBV29-1 combines with J gene TRBJ2-3; 11 nucleotides align to TRBD2. This CDR3 has 16 residues. V was clipped by 1 base and J by 2 bases; unmatched bases: 5. Germline assignment: CDR1 SQVTM and CDR2 ANQGSEA. The CDR3 spells CSVEVISGRATDTQYF. DNA of the CDR3: TGCAGCGTTGAAGTAATTAGCGGGAGGGCCACAGATACGCAGTATTTT.

In its sample, this clone was seen a few times. The chain links TRBV11-2 to TRBJ1-3; the match to TRBD1 covers 9 bases. Per germline, CDR1 SGHAT and CDR2 FQNNGV. J lost 2 bases, V lost 5 bases, and 7 bases had no gene match. The length of the CDR3 is 16 residues. The CDR3 sequence: CASSQNRGQAGNTIYF. The CDR3 DNA reads as TGTGCCAGCAGCCAAAACAGGGGGCAGGCTGGAAACACCATATATTTT.

The chain combines TRBV30 with TRBJ1-2, with D possibly TRBD1 on 5 matching bases. This CDR3 comprises 14 residues. Germline CDR1 is GTSNPN and CDR2 is SVGIG (reference sequence). V lost 3 bases to trimming and J lost 5 bases, with 16 bases between them. The CDR3 here is CAWSRTGQYYGYTF. The CDR3 DNA reads as TGTGCCTGGAGCCGAACGGGGCAGTATTATGGCTACACCTTC.

The chain's CDR3 is CASSPGQGSNEKLFF. The CDR3 DNA reads as TGTGCCAGCTCACCAGGGCAGGGGAGTAATGAAAAACTGTTTTTT. This sequence joins TRBV18 and TRBJ1-4; tentatively, D is TRBD1 (6 bases). V gave up 2 bases and J gave up 4 bases, with 11 bases separating them. There are 15 residues in the CDR3. Germline V gives CDR1 KGHSH, CDR2 LQKENI.

This clone showed up just once. CDR3 residues: CASSFQGPSYEQYF. The CDR3 nucleotides read TGTGCCAGCAGCTTTCAGGGCCCCTCCTACGAGCAGTACTTC. The J gene is TRBJ2-7, the V gene TRBV7-9; a weak D match, TRBD1 (5 bases). Germline V lookup: CDR1 SEHNR, CDR2 FQNEAQ (reference sequence). The CDR3 is made up of 14 amino acids. V shed 3 bases and J shed 0 bases, with 9 bases lying between them.

The chain uses TRBV6-5 and TRBJ2-2; D might be TRBD2 (5 bases). This CDR3 comprises 14 residues. V was pared by 4 bases and J by 3 bases, with 9 bases between. Germline V gene lookup returns CDR1 MNHEY and CDR2 SVGAGI. CDR3: CASSLRADTGELFF. The CDR3 nucleotides are TGTGCCAGCAGTTTGAGGGCGGACACCGGGGAGCTGTTTTTT.

Only one count was recorded for this clone. Other DNA sequences in the same sample also yield this CDR3. The V and J genes are TRBV27 and TRBJ2-5; TRBD1 or TRBD2 may be the D gene (6 bases each). Trimming cost V 0 bases and J 2 bases, with 10 bases left between them. CDR1 and CDR2 (germline): MNHEY, SMNVEV (reference sequence). There are 15 residues in the CDR3. This chain's CDR3 is CASSLSTGGQETQYF. CDR3 bases: TGTGCCAGCAGTTTATCGACAGGAGGGCAAGAGACCCAGTACTTC.

The gene calls are TRBV6-6 and TRBJ1-1; no firm D call. This CDR3 is 12 amino acids long. Germline V lookup: CDR1 MNHNY, CDR2 SVGAGI (reference sequence). Trimming cost V 4 bases and J 6 bases, with 9 bases left between them. CDR3 coding DNA: TGTGCCAGCAGTTCTTCCCTCGCTGAAGCTTTCTTT. Amino acid sequence: CASSSSLAEAFF.

The V call is TRBV5-4, the J call TRBJ2-1; tentatively, D is TRBD2 (6 bases). The V end lost 0 bases, the J end lost 3 bases, and 13 bases lay between the germline ends. CDR3 size: 16 residues. CDR1 SGHNT and CDR2 YYREEE come from the germline V gene (reference sequence). The CDR3 coding sequence is TGTGCCAGCAGCTTGGAAGCGCGGGGACGCTACAATGAGCAGTTCTTC. It codes for CASSLEARGRYNEQFF.

The chain is built from TRBV5-1 and TRBJ1-1, with D possibly matching TRBD1 (5 bases). V lost 5 bases and J 1 base, leaving 9 bases between the germline ends. The germline V gene encodes CDR1 SGHRS and CDR2 YFSETQ. This CDR3 is built from 13 residues. In DNA form, the CDR3 reads TGCGCCAGCAGGAGACAGAGGAACACTGAAGCTTTCTTT. Its protein product is CASRRQRNTEAFF.

This clone was seen a single time. The chain couples TRBV27 to TRBJ2-5; perhaps TRBD1 as D (6 bases). The CDR3 sequence is 15 residues long. V shed 5 bases and J shed 5 bases, with 18 bases lying between them. The germline gives CDR1 MNHEY, CDR2 SMNVEV (reference sequence). The CDR3 here is CASSPYRARGETQYF. Written as DNA, the CDR3 is TGTGCCAGCAGTCCATACAGGGCCCGGGGCGAGACCCAGTACTTC.

This chain uses TRBV7-9 with TRBJ2-7; 7 nucleotides line up with TRBD1. With V trimmed by 5 bases and J by 3 bases, 7 bases remained unmatched. This CDR3 comprises 14 residues. Germline V gives CDR1 SEHNR, CDR2 FQNEAQ (reference sequence). The CDR3 here is CASSRRDSHYEQYF. CDR3 nucleotide sequence: TGTGCCAGCAGCCGAAGGGACAGCCACTACGAGCAGTACTTC.

The chain recombines TRBV4-3 with TRBJ1-1, with 9 bases lining up with TRBD1. In germline, CDR1 is LGHNA, CDR2 YSLEER. The CDR3 contains 14 residues. V gave up 0 bases and J gave up 10 bases; unmatched junction bases: 6. The CDR3 coding sequence is TGCGCCAGCAGCCAAGATGGGGACAGGGCGGTAGCTTTCTTT. This encodes CASSQDGDRAVAFF.

The rearrangement uses TRBV6-5 and TRBJ1-3; D gene ambiguous. Trimming cost V 6 bases and J 2 bases, with 11 bases left between them. Germline V lookup: CDR1 MNHEY, CDR2 SVGAGI. This CDR3 contains 14 residues. This CDR3 is CASSPWQTGNTIYF. DNA of the CDR3: TGTGCCAGCAGCCCCTGGCAGACTGGAAACACCATATATTTT.

The V gene is TRBV5-1, the J gene TRBJ2-1, with D perhaps matching TRBD2 (5 bases). The CDR3 extends over 13 amino acids. Germline V gives CDR1 SGHRS, CDR2 YFSETQ. V was trimmed by 7 bases and J by 8 bases, leaving 16 bases between them. CDR3 sequence reads: CASPGPPRDEQFF. CDR3 nucleotide sequence: TGCGCCAGCCCGGGCCCCCCGAGGGATGAGCAGTTCTTC.

The genes are TRBV10-1 and TRBJ2-3, with unresolved D. The CDR3 totals 15 residues. Deletions cut 6 bases from V and 2 bases from J, with 15 bases between. CDR1 WNHNN and CDR2 SYGVQD come from the germline V gene (reference sequence). CDR3 region: CASSVSSLPTDTQYF. The CDR3 DNA follows: TGCGCCAGCAGCGTATCTAGTCTTCCCACAGATACGCAGTATTTT.

The chain combines TRBV9 with TRBJ2-1; 10 positions match TRBD2. Germline CDR1 SGDLS, CDR2 YYNGEE. The CDR3 extends over 15 amino acids. With V trimmed by 0 bases and J by 12 bases, 9 bases remained unmatched. Here the CDR3 DNA reads TGTGCCAGCAGCGTAGACGCTAGCGGGGGCGTTGGGCAGTTCTTC. The encoded protein is CASSVDASGGVGQFF.

V is TRBV7-8 and J is TRBJ2-5; 12 bases match TRBD2. The CDR3 covers 17 residues. V lost 8 bases and J lost 3; bases outside the gene matches: 13. CDR1 is SGHVS, CDR2 FQNEAQ, per germline. The DNA of the CDR3 is TGTGCCAGCTCCAGGTGGCTAGCGGGAGGGGGGAAAGAGACCCAGTACTTC. Amino acids: CASSRWLAGGGKETQYF. Drawing the rest from reference TRBV7-8 and TRBJ2-5, the complete variable domain is GAGVSQSPRYKVAKRGQDVALRCDPISGHVSLFWYQQALGQGPEFLTYFQNEAQLDKSGLPSDRFFAERPEGSVSTLKIQRTQQEDSAVYLCASSRWLAGGGKETQYFGPGTRLLVL.

This chain connects TRBV28 to TRBJ1-5, with TRBD1 identical over 8 bases. The J segment lost 8 bases and the V segment lost 5 bases, leaving 11 bases of the junction unmatched. The CDR3 loop spans 15 amino acids. The germline V gene has CDR1 MDHEN and CDR2 SYDVKM. CDR3 nucleotides: TGTGCCAGCAGTCTCCTGGACAGGGCTGTGGAGCCCCAGCATTTT. Its protein product is CASSLLDRAVEPQHF.